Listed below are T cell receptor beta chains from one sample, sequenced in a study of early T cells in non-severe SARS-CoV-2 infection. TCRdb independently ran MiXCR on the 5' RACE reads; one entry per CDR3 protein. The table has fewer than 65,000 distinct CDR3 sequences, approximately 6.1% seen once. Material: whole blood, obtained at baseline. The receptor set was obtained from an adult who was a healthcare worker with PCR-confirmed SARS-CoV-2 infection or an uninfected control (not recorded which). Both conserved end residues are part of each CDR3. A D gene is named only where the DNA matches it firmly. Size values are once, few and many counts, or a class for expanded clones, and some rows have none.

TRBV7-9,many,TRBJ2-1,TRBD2,CASSGGVGEQFF,TGTGCCAGCAGCGGGGGGGTCGGTGAGCAGTTCTTC
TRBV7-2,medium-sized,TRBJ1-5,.,CASSLGLNQPQHF,TGTGCCAGCAGCTTAGGACTAAATCAGCCCCAGCATTTT
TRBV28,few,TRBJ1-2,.,CASSLTGSQGYGYTF,TGTGCCAGCAGTTTAACGGGGTCGCAGGGGTATGGCTACACCTTC
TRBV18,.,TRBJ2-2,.,CASSSGLHRGELFF,TGTGCCAGCTCATCCGGACTCCATCGGGGGGAGCTGTTTTTT
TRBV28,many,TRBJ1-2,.,CASSLYGGTGYTF,TGTGCCAGCAGTTTATATGGGGGGACTGGCTACACCTTC
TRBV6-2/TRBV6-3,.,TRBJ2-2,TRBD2,CASSYLAGEGELFF,TGTGCCAGCAGTTACCTAGCGGGAGAGGGGGAGCTGTTTTTT
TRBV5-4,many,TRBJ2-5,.,CASSAGRGRETQYF,TGTGCCAGCAGCGCGGGAAGGGGACGAGAGACCCAGTACTTC
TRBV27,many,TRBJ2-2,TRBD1,CASSLGQDLGELFF,TGTGCCAGCAGTTTAGGACAGGATCTCGGGGAGCTGTTTTTT
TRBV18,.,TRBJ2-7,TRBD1,CASSPQTGTGSYEQYF,TGTGCCAGCTCACCGCAGACCGGGACAGGGTCCTACGAGCAGTACTTC
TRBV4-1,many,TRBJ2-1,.,CASSSVEGFSNEQFF,TGCGCCAGCAGCTCCGTTGAAGGGTTTTCGAATGAGCAGTTCTTC
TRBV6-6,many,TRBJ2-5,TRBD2,CASSYSKTSGRETQYF,TGTGCCAGCAGTTACTCTAAGACTAGCGGGAGGGAGACCCAGTACTTC
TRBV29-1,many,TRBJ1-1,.,CSLTIADGLRTFF,TGCAGCCTAACAATCGCGGACGGTTTGAGAACTTTCTTT
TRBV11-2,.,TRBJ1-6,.,CASSFTGLRSPLHF,TGTGCCAGCAGCTTTACAGGGTTGCGGTCACCCCTCCACTTT
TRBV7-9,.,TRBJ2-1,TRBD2,CASSLNSGFGNEQFF,TGTGCCAGCAGCTTAAATAGCGGGTTTGGCAATGAGCAGTTCTTC
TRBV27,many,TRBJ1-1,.,CASSPRAYTEAFF,TGTGCCAGCAGTCCCAGGGCTTACACTGAAGCTTTCTTT
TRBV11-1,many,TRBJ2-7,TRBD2,CASSPRAGDYEQYF,TGTGCCAGCAGTCCGCGGGCGGGAGACTACGAGCAGTACTTC
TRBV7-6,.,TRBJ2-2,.,CASSSPSLGELFF,TGTGCCAGCAGCTCCCCGAGTCTCGGGGAGCTGTTTTTT
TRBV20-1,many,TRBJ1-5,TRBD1,CSAARTGVRQPQHF,TGCAGTGCTGCCCGTACAGGGGTCCGGCAGCCCCAGCATTTT
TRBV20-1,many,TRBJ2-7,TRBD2,CSFYSGLSYEQYF,TGCAGTTTCTATAGCGGGCTCTCCTACGAGCAGTACTTC
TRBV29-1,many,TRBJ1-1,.,CSAVVYTEAFF,TGCAGCGCGGTAGTCTACACTGAAGCTTTCTTT
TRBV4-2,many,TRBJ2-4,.,CASSPPEEAKNIQYF,TGTGCCAGCAGCCCCCCAGAGGAAGCCAAAAACATTCAGTACTTC
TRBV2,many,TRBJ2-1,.,CASCLAAVLSYNEQFF,TGTGCCAGCTGTCTGGCGGCGGTCCTTTCCTACAATGAGCAGTTCTTC
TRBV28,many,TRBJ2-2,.,CASQLANTGELFF,TGTGCCAGCCAACTCGCGAACACCGGGGAGCTGTTTTTT
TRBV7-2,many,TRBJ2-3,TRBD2,CASSFRPLAGGTPSTDTQYF,TGTGCCAGCAGCTTCAGACCCCTAGCGGGAGGTACCCCCAGCACAGATACGCAGTATTTT
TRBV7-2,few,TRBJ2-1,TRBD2,CASSLGLAAYNEQFF,TGTGCCAGCAGCTTAGGACTAGCGGCCTACAATGAGCAGTTCTTC
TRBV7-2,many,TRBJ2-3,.,CASSLGPGTDTQYF,TGTGCCAGCAGCTTAGGACCGGGGACAGATACGCAGTATTTT
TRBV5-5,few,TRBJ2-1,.,CASSLKSSENEQFF,TGTGCCAGCAGCTTGAAATCCTCAGAAAATGAGCAGTTCTTC
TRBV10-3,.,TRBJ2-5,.,CAIRPRPVDRQETQYF,TGTGCCATCAGGCCTCGGCCCGTGGACAGACAAGAGACCCAGTACTTC
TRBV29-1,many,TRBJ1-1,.,CSVEGLYTEAFF,TGCAGCGTTGAGGGACTGTACACTGAAGCTTTCTTT
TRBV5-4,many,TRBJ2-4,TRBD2,CASSEGLAGGLDIQYF,TGTGCCAGCAGCGAGGGACTAGCGGGAGGGTTAGACATTCAGTACTTC
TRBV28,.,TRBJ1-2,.,CASSVNDRGQTYTF,TGTGCCAGCAGTGTAAACGACCGGGGACAAACCTACACCTTC
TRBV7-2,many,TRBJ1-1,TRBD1,CASSLRQGAEAFF,TGTGCCAGCAGCTTAAGACAGGGCGCTGAAGCTTTCTTT
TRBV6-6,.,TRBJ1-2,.,CASSYSPVNSNYGYTF,TGTGCCAGCAGTTACTCGCCCGTGAACTCTAACTATGGCTACACCTTC
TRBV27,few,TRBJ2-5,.,CASSLKFGPGGRETQYF,.
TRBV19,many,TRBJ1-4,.,CASSTGGTNEKLFF,TGTGCCAGTAGTACGGGGGGGACTAATGAAAAACTGTTTTTT
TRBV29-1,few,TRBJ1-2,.,CSVVRAGTNYGYTF,TGCAGCGTTGTCCGCGCAGGGACTAACTATGGCTACACCTTC
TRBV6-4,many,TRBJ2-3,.,CASSEREITDTQYF,TGTGCCAGCAGTGAGAGGGAAATAACAGATACGCAGTATTTT
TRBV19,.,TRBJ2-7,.,CASRRQGGFEKYF,TGTGCCAGTAGGCGCCAGGGAGGTTTTGAGAAGTACTTC
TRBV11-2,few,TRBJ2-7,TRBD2,CASSLPEGGPEDEQYF,TGTGCCAGCAGCCTCCCGGAGGGAGGGCCCGAGGACGAGCAGTACTTC
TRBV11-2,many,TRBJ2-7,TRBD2,CASSLEGLAYFEQYF,TGTGCCAGCAGCTTAGAGGGACTAGCCTATTTCGAGCAGTACTTC
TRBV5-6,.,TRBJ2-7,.,CASHGRSSRGEQYF,TGTGCCAGCCATGGCAGGTCCTCGAGGGGCGAGCAGTACTTC
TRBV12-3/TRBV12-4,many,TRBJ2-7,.,CASSLFTSTYSYEQYF,TGTGCCAGCAGTTTATTTACCAGTACATACTCCTACGAGCAGTACTTC
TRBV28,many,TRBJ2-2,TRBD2,CASSLLGTSGRFVPGELFF,TGTGCCAGCAGTTTGCTCGGGACTAGCGGGAGGTTCGTTCCCGGGGAGCTGTTTTTT
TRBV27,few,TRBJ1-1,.,CASSFRGENTEAFF,TGTGCCAGCAGTTTTCGGGGTGAGAACACTGAAGCTTTCTTT
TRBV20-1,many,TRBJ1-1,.,CSARVPGKNTEAFF,TGCAGTGCTAGAGTCCCGGGGAAGAACACTGAAGCCTTTTTT
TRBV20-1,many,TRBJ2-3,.,CSAQKGSSTDTQYF,TGCAGTGCGCAGAAGGGGTCTAGCACAGATACGCAGTATTTT
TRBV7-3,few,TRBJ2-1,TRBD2,CASSPGTSGASFF,TGTGCCAGCAGCCCCGGGACTAGCGGAGCCTCGTTCTTC
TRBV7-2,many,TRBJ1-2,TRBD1,CASSPRDRAWDGYTF,TGTGCCAGCAGCCCCAGGGACAGGGCATGGGATGGCTACACCTTC
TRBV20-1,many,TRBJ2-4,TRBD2,CSALRTSADKNIQYF,TGCAGTGCTCTGAGGACTAGCGCAGACAAAAACATTCAGTACTTC